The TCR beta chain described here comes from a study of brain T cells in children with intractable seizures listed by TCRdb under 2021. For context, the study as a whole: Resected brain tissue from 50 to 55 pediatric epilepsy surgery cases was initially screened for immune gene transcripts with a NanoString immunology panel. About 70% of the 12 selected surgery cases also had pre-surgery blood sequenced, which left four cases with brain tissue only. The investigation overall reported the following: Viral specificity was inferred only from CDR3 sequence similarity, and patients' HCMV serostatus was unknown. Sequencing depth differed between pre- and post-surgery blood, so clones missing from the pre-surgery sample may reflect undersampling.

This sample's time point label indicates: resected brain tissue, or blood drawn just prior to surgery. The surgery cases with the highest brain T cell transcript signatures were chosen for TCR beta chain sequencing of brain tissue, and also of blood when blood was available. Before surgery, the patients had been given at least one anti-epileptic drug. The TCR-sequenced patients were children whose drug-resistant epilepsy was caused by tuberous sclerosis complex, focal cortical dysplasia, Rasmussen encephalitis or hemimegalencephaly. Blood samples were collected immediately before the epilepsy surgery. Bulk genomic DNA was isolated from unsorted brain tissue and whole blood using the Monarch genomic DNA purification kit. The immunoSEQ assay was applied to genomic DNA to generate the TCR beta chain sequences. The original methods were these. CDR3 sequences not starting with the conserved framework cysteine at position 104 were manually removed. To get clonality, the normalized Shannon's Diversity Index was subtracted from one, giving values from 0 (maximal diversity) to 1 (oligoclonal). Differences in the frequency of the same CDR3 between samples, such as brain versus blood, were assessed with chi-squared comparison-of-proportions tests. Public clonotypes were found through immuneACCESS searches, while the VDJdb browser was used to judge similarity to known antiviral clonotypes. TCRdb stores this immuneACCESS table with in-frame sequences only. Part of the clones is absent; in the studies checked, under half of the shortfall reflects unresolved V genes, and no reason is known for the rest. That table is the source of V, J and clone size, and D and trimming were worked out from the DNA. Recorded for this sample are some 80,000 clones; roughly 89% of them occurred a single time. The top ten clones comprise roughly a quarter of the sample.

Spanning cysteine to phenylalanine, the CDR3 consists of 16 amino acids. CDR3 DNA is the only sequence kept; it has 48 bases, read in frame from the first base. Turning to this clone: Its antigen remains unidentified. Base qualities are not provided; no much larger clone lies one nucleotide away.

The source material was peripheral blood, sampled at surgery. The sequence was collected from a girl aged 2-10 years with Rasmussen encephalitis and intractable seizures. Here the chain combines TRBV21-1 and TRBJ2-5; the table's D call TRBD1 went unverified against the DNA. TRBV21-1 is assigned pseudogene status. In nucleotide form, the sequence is TGTGCCAGCAGCAAAGCGTACAGGAAGGAACAAGAGACCCAGTACTTC. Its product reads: CASSKAYRKEQETQYF.